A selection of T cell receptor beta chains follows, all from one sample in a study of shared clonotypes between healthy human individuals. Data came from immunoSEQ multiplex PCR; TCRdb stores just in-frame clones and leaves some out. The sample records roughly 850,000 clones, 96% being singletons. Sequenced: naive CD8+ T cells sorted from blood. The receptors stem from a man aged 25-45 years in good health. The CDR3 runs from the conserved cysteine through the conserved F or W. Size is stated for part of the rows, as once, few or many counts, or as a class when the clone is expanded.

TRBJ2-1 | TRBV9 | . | CASSGSGSSYNEQFF
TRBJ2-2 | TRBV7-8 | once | CASISGRAYTGELFF
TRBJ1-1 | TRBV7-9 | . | CASSARDIANKNTEAFF
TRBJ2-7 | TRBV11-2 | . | CASSLAGAEQYF
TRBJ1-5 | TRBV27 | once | CASRGGLSNQPQHF
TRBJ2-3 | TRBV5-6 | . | CASRTFNGDTQYF
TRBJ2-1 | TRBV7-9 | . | CASRASSGRAANEQFF
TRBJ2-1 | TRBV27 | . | CASSLQTLNEQFF
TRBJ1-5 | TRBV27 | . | CASSPTQGYQPQHF
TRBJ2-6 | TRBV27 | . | CASSLLGSSGANVLTF
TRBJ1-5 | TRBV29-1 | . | CSVQTGDSNQPQHF
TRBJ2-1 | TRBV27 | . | CASRGTSSYNEQFF
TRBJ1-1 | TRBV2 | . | CASRSWETRDTEAFF
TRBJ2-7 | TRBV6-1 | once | CASKTEYYEQYF
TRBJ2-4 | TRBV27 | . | CASSFSSQGLQYF
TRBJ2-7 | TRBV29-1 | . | CSVYEREHYEQYF
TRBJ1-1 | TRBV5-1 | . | CASSLGTGYTEAFF
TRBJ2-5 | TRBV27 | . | CASSFQLRGQETQYF
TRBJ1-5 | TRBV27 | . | CASSLTGTGVNQPQHF
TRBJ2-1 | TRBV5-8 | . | CASSSRSRLAEQFF
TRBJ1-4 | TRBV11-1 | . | CASSPPPEAGSEKLFF
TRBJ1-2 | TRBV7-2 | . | CASSLGIQGYTF
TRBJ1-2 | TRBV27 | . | CASSLRQVLNYGYTF
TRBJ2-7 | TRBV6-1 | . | CASGGLTAYEQYF
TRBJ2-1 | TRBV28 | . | CASRFSSYNEQFF
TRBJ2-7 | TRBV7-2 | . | CASSFRVTEQYF
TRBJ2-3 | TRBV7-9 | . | CASSLYPLGGPDTQYF
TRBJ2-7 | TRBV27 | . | CASSETGHPSYEQYF
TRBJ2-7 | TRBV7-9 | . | CASSPKDSYEQYF
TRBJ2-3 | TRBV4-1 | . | CASSQSGGRADTQYF
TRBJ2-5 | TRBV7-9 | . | CASSSPGQGLEETQYF
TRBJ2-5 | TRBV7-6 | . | CASSLAGGGQETQYF
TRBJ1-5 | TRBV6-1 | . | CASSGRQGTNQPQHF
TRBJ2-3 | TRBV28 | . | CASSLTSFGGGTDTQYF
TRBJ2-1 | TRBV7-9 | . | CASRPAGGRSEQFF
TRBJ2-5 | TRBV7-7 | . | CASSLDYQETQYF
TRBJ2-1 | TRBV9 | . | CASSPGVAGSYNEQFF
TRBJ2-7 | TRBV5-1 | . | CASIGQGAYEQYF
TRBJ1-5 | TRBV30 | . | CAWSAKGGSNQPQHF
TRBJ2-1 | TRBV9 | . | CASSEGLVYNEQFF
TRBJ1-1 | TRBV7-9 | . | CASSLATVMNTEAFF
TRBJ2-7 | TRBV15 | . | CATSSYINAYEQYF
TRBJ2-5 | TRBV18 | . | CASSPPPGGEETQYF